This T cell receptor beta chain was captured in a study of esophageal squamous cell carcinoma under preoperative chemotherapy. This clonotype has more than one count but fewer than ten. One end of the junction is discordant with germline, which a read error may explain. The germline V gene encodes CDR1 MRHNA and CDR2 SNTAGT. The CDR3 length is 15 residues. TCRdb reanalysed the PCR reads using MiXCR and keeps one entry per CDR3 protein. Here the sample spans around 9,800 distinct CDR3 sequences, around 63% being singletons. Time point of the sample: after preoperative PTX-NDP chemotherapy. The source is a human donor with esophageal squamous cell carcinoma. The donor label of this sample is uncertain. The specimen was taken from a patient given preoperative chemotherapy. J is TRBJ2-3 and V is TRBV6-4, with 7 bases matching TRBD1. Here the CDR3 reads CARGIGGGGTETQYF. CDR3 in DNA: TGTGCCAGGGGTATAGGGGGCGGTGGCACAGAGACCCAGTACTTT.